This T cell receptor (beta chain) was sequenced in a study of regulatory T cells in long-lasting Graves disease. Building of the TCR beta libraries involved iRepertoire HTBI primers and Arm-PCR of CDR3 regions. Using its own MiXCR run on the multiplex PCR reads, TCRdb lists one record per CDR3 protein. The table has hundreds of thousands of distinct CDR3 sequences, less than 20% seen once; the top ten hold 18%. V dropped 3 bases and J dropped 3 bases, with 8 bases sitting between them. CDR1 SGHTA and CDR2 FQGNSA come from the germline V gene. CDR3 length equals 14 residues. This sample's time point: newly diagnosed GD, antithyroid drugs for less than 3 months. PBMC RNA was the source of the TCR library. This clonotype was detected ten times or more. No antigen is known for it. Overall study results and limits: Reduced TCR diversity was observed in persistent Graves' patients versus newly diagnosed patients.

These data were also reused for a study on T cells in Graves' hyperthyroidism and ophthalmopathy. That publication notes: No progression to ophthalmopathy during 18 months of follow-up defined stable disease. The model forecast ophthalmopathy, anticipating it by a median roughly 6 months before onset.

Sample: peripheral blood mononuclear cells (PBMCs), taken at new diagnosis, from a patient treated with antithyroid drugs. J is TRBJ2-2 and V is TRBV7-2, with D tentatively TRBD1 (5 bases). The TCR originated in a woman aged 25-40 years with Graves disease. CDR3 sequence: CASSFSRDTGELFF. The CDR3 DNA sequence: TGTGCCAGCAGCTTCAGCAGGGACACCGGGGAGCTGTTTTTT. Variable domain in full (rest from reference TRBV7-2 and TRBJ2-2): GAGVSQSPSNKVTEKGKDVELRCDPISGHTALYWYRQSLGQGLEFLIYFQGNSAPDKSGLPSDRFSAERTGGSVSTLTIQRTQQEDSAVYLCASSFSRDTGELFFGEGSRLTVL.